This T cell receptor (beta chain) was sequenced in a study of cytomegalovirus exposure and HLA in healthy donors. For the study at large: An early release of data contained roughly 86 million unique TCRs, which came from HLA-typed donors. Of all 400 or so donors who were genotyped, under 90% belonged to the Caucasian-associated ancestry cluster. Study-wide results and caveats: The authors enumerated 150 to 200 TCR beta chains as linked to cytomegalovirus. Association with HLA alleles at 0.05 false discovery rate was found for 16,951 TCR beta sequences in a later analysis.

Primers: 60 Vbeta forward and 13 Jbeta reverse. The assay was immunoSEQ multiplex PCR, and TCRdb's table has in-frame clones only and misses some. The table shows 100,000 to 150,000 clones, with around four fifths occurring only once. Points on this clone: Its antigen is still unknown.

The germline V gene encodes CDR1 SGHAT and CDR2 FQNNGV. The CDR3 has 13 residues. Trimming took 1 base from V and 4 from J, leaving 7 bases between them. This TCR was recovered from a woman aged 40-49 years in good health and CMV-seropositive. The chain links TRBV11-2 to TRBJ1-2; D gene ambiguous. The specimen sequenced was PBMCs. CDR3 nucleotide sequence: TGTGCCAGCAGCTTAGCAGGTTCCTATGGCTACACCTTC. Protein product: CASSLAGSYGYTF. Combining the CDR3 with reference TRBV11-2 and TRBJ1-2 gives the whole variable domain EAGVAQSPRYKIIEKRQSVAFWCNPISGHATLYWYQQILGQGPKLLIQFQNNGVVDDSQLPKDRFSAERLKGVDSTLKIQPAKLEDSAVYLCASSLAGSYGYTFGSGTRLTVV.